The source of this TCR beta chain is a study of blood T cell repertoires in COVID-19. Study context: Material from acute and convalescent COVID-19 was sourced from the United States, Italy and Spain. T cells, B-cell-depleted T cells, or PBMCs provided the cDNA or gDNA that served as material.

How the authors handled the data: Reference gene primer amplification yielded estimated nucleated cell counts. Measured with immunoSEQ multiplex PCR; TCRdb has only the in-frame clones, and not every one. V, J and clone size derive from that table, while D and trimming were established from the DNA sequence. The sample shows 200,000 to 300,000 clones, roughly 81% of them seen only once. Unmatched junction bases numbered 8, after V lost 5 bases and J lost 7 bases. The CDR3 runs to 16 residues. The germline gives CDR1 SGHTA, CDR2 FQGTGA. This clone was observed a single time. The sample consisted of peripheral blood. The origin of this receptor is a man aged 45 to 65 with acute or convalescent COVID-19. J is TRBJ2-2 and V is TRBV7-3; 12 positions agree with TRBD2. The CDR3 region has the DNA TGTGCCAGCAGCCCAAAGGGGACTAGCGGGTACGGGGAGCTGTTTTTT. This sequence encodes CASSPKGTSGYGELFF.